These 28 T cell receptor beta chains share one sample of origin, sequenced in a study of metastatic and nonmetastatic thyroid tumors. TCRdb re-called clones from the PCR reads using MiXCR. The sample includes about 39,000 clones, roughly a fifth of them seen just once. There were no patients who had received any treatment before thyroid surgery. The sequenced sample consisted of blood. All receptors derive from a female donor with papillary thyroid cancer or a benign thyroid nodule (not recorded which). Some clones in this sample may be carry-over from other donors' samples.

This clone occurred many times. The V call is TRBV7-3, the J call TRBJ2-1; D uncertain. The CDR3 sequence is 13 residues long. Trimming pared 1 base from V and 5 bases from J, leaving 6 bases between. Germline CDR1 and CDR2: SGHTA and FQGTGA. The DNA for the CDR3 is TGTGCCAGCAGCTTAAGCGTGGACAATGAGCAGTTCTTC. This translates into CASSLSVDNEQFF.

This clone was picked up many times. Other DNA sequences in this sample translate to the same CDR3. The gene calls are TRBV28 and TRBJ2-2, with TRBD2 matching 12 bases. The germline V gene encodes CDR1 MDHEN and CDR2 SYDVKM. The CDR3 consists of 17 residues. V lost 1 base, J lost 0 bases, and 0 bases stayed unmatched. CDR3: CASSLSSGRANTGELFF. DNA of the CDR3: TGTGCCAGCAGTTTATCTAGCGGGAGGGCGAACACCGGGGAGCTGTTTTTT.

The table lists this clone with many counts. V gene TRBV20-1 combines with J gene TRBJ1-4; D is unresolved. The V and J ends lost 6 bases and 4 bases respectively, with 15 bases between them. The CDR3 extends over 14 amino acids. CDR1 and CDR2 from the germline V gene are DFQATT and SNEGSKA (reference sequence). The chain's CDR3 is CSAAPPGLNEKLFF. DNA for the CDR3: TGCAGTGCCGCGCCTCCGGGTCTTAATGAAAAACTGTTTTTT.

This clone was seen ten or more times. Other DNA sequences in this specimen translate into the identical CDR3. This chain connects TRBV9 to TRBJ2-5; the match to TRBD2 covers 7 bases. Trimming took 4 bases from V and 5 from J; bases not matched to a gene: 11. The V gene's germline CDR1 is SGDLS and CDR2 YYNGEE. The length of the CDR3 is 15 residues. The CDR3 coding sequence is TGTGCCAGCAGCCTTGGACTAGACCGACTGGAGACCCAGTACTTC. Amino acid sequence: CASSLGLDRLETQYF.

The chain combines TRBV20-1 with TRBJ2-7; 10 bases fit TRBD1. The ends lost 6 bases at V and 2 bases at J; junction bases unmatched: 10. There are 15 residues in the CDR3. CDR1 is DFQATT and CDR2 is SNEGSKA in the germline V gene (reference sequence). CDR3 protein: CSAPPGTGVAYEQYF. The CDR3 nucleotides read TGCAGTGCGCCTCCCGGGACAGGGGTCGCCTACGAGCAGTACTTC.

The CDR3 sequence: CSARDLAGYNTGELFF. DNA of the CDR3: TGCAGTGCTAGAGACCTAGCGGGGTACAACACCGGGGAGCTGTTTTTT. The V and J genes are TRBV20-1 and TRBJ2-2; 9 bases are shared with TRBD2. The germline CDR1 and CDR2 sequences are DFQATT and SNEGSKA (reference sequence). CDR3 length: 16 amino acids. The junction had 4 bases not matched to a gene; V was cut back by 0 bases and J by 2 bases.

Concerning this clone: Since a much larger clone is just one base distant, this may be a read error. The chain joins TRBV5-6 to TRBJ1-3; 8 bases map to TRBD1. The germline CDR1 and CDR2 sequences are SGHDT and YYEEEE. This CDR3 has 15 residues. V shed 3 bases, J shed 8 bases, and the junction held 10 bases outside the gene matches. CDR3 DNA sequence: TGTGCCAGCAGCTCGACAGGGGCAGAAGGAGACACCATATATTTT. Amino acid sequence: CASSSTGAEGDTIYF.

A note on this clone: The CDR3 carries no conserved terminal phenylalanine or tryptophan, so it likely arises from a read error. The CDR3, as DNA: TGTGCCAGCAGTGACTCTAGCAATCAGCCCCAGCATTCT. Its protein is CASSDSSNQPQHS. The chain employs TRBV6-2 or TRBV6-3 and TRBJ1-5; D is unresolved. This CDR3 contains 13 residues. The germline V gene has CDR1 MNHEY and CDR2 SVGEGT.

This clone was counted at least ten times. V is TRBV6-2 or TRBV6-3 and J is TRBJ2-6; no firm D call. CDR3 length: 14 residues. In germline, CDR1 is MNHEY, CDR2 SVGEGT. V was cut by 2 bases and J by 1 base, with 3 bases left in between. The DNA of the CDR3 is TGTGCCAGCAGTTACGATTCTGGGGCCAACGTCCTGACTTTC. This encodes CASSYDSGANVLTF.

This clone came up a few times. Here the CDR3 omits its conserved ending phenylalanine or tryptophan, so a read error is the likely source. The V gene is TRBV6-6, the J gene TRBJ1-2; the match to TRBD1 covers 9 bases. The germline gives CDR1 MNHNY, CDR2 SVGAGI (reference sequence). This CDR3 is built from 15 residues. The V gene end was trimmed by 0 bases and the J gene end by 7 bases; junction bases not matched to a gene: 6. CDR3 amino acids: CASSYSIQGAGGYTL. The DNA for the CDR3 is TGTGCCAGCAGTTACTCTATACAGGGGGCTGGTGGCTACACCCTC.

This chain joins TRBV5-1 and TRBJ2-7, with 11 bases that match TRBD2. The CDR3 extends over 16 amino acids. CDR1 and CDR2 from the germline V gene are SGHRS and YFSETQ. J gave up 2 bases and V 6 bases, and 10 bases lay outside the gene matches. Here the CDR3 DNA reads TGCGCCAGCAAGGTTTCGTTAGCGGGAGGGACCTACGAGCAGTACTTC. Protein product: CASKVSLAGGTYEQYF.

This clone was detected many times. This chain links TRBV19 with TRBJ2-7, with 11 bases that match TRBD1. Trimming at V came to 3 bases and at J to 6 bases, leaving 4 bases not matched to a gene. Germline V gene data show CDR1 as LNHDA and CDR2 as SQIVND (reference sequence). This CDR3 is built from 14 residues. This CDR3 is CASSIGTGGREQYF. CDR3 DNA sequence: TGTGCCAGTAGTATTGGGACAGGGGGTCGCGAGCAGTACTTC. The full variable domain, rest sourced from reference TRBV19 and TRBJ2-7, is DGGITQSPKYLFRKEGQNVTLSCEQNLNHDAMYWYRQDPGQGLRLIYYSQIVNDFQKGDIAEGYSVSREKKESFPLTVTSAQKNPTAFYLCASSIGTGGREQYFGPGTRLTVT.

This clone was counted many times. The rearrangement joins TRBV28 to TRBJ1-2; D call uncertain. CDR1 and CDR2 (germline): MDHEN, SYDVKM. The CDR3 runs 13 residues. Trimming shortened V by 3 bases and J by 2 bases, and 7 bases separated the two germline ends. CDR3 residues: CASSFRENYGYTF. CDR3 sequence (DNA): TGTGCCAGCAGTTTTAGGGAGAACTATGGCTACACCTTC.

Concerning this clone itself: A read error may produce the germline difference seen at one junction end. J is TRBJ1-3 and V is TRBV18, with TRBD1 identical over 10 bases. Germline V gene sequence: CDR1 KGHSH, CDR2 LQKENI. CDR3 size: 15 residues. CDR3 region: CTSSPRDRGRNTIYF. The CDR3 nucleotides are TGTACCAGCTCACCTCGCGACAGGGGGCGAAACACCATATATTTT.

V gene TRBV6-1 combines with J gene TRBJ1-4; D gene uncertain. V dropped 6 bases and J dropped 0 bases, with 8 bases sitting between them. The CDR3 is 14 amino acids. The germline V gene encodes CDR1 MNHNS and CDR2 SASEGT. The CDR3 bases are TGTGCCAGCAGAGCGTCCGCAACTAATGAAAAACTGTTTTTT. As protein: CASRASATNEKLFF.

A remark on this clone: It may be a read error: a sequence one base away is much more abundant. The CDR3 is CASSLTGASSEKLFF. The CDR3 DNA reads as TGTGCCAGCAGCTTGACAGGGGCCTCCAGCGAAAAACTGTTTTTT. The J gene is TRBJ1-4, the V gene TRBV5-6, with 7 bases lining up with TRBD1. There are 15 residues in the CDR3. Germline CDR1 SGHDT, CDR2 YYEEEE. J lost 8 bases, V lost 1 base, and 8 bases had no gene match.

This clone qualifies as medium-sized. The rearrangement joins TRBV11-3 to TRBJ2-2; tentative D call: TRBD2 (5 bases). V was clipped by 0 bases and J by 9 bases, with 8 bases between them. This CDR3 is 13 amino acids long. Germline V gene lookup returns CDR1 SGHNT and CDR2 YENEEA. The CDR3 DNA follows: TGTGCCAGCAGCTTAGAAGAGGGTCGGGAGCTGTTTTTT. Translation: CASSLEEGRELFF.

This chain joins TRBV20-1 and TRBJ2-7; D call uncertain. The V gene lost 1 base and the J gene lost 2 bases, with 9 bases spanning the gap. The CDR3 runs 13 residues. Germline V gives CDR1 DFQATT, CDR2 SNEGSKA (reference sequence). This CDR3 is CSARGGKPYEQYF. The CDR3 nucleotides read TGCAGTGCTAGAGGTGGAAAACCCTACGAGCAGTACTTC.

On this clone: Mismatch with germline at one junction end may stem from a read error. The chain carries TRBV11-3 and TRBJ2-7; 8 bases fit TRBD2. This CDR3 contains 13 residues. From germline, CDR1 is SGHNT and CDR2 YENEEA. CDR3 nucleotide sequence: TGTGCTAGCAGCCCACTAGCGGAGTACGAGCAGTACTTC. Amino acids: CASSPLAEYEQYF. Drawing the rest from reference TRBV11-3 and TRBJ2-7, the complete variable domain is EAGVVQSPRYKIIEKKQPVAFWCNPISGHNTLYWYLQNLGQGPELLIRYENEEAVDDSQLPKDRFSAERLKGVDSTLKIQPAELGDSAVYLCASSPLAEYEQYFGPGTRLTVT.

This clone was seen at least ten times. Its ends do not fully match the called genes, so a read error is possible. The sample carries other DNA sequences with the same CDR3. V and J are TRBV20-1 and TRBJ1-4; D may be TRBD1 (5 bases). Germline-derived CDR1 and CDR2 are DFQATT and SNEGSKA (reference sequence). The CDR3 spans 16 residues. The CDR3 DNA reads TGCAGTGCTAGAGATTATCAGGGTGATGAGGATGAAAAATTGTTTTTT. Encoded protein: CSARDYQGDEDEKLFF.

The rearrangement joins TRBV5-1 to TRBJ2-7; the match to TRBD2 covers 8 bases. The trim removed 6 bases at V and 0 bases at J, leaving 14 bases unmatched. Germline V CDR1 and CDR2: SGHRS, YFSETQ. The length of the CDR3 is 17 residues. CDR3 coding DNA: TGCGCCAGCAAGGATGCGGTACTAGCGGATAGCTCCTACGAGCAGTACTTC. Its protein product is CASKDAVLADSSYEQYF.

This clone was counted at least ten times. The J gene is TRBJ2-5, the V gene TRBV7-8; TRBD1 aligns across 7 bases. The CDR3 has 13 residues. With 5 bases clipped from V and 3 bases from J, the junction kept 3 bases outside the gene matches. Germline values: CDR1 SGHVS, CDR2 FQNEAQ. CDR3: CASSEDREETQYF. CDR3 nucleotide sequence: TGTGCCAGCAGCGAAGACAGGGAAGAGACCCAGTACTTC.

This clone was picked up a small number of times. This chain connects TRBV6-1 to TRBJ2-3, with a possible D match to TRBD2 (6 bases). CDR3 size: 15 residues. The V and J ends lost 7 bases and 4 bases respectively, with 18 bases between them. CDR1 is MNHNS, CDR2 SASEGT, per germline. CDR3 in DNA: TGTGCCAGCACGCTTAGCGGTCAGCCCGCAGATACGCAGTATTTT. Its translation is CASTLSGQPADTQYF.

This clone is medium-sized (0.01 to 0.1%) in the sample. The rearrangement uses TRBV7-9 and TRBJ2-1, with 9 bases fitting TRBD1. This CDR3 region has 14 residues. V gave up 5 bases and J gave up 8 bases; unmatched junction bases: 7. Germline V gene data show CDR1 as SEHNR and CDR2 as FQNEAQ (reference sequence). Written as DNA, the CDR3 is TGTGCCAGCAGCCACCGGGACAGGGTGGATGAGCAGTTCTTC. It yields the protein CASSHRDRVDEQFF.

The genes are TRBV7-9 and TRBJ1-4; no clear D. The V end lost 1 base, the J end lost 1 base, and 4 bases lay between the germline ends. This CDR3 region has 14 residues. Germline values: CDR1 SEHNR, CDR2 FQNEAQ (reference sequence). In DNA form, the CDR3 reads TGTGCCAGCAGCTTAGTGGGAACTAATGAAAAACTGTTTTTT. It encodes CASSLVGTNEKLFF.

This clone has a count of ten or more. The chain uses TRBV2 and TRBJ1-1, with D hard to call. V was pared by 6 bases and J by 3 bases, with 14 bases between. Germline-derived CDR1 and CDR2 are SNHLY and FYNNEI. The CDR3 totals 14 residues. CDR3 DNA: TGTGCCAGCAGCATACAGATTAGAGACACTGAAGCTTTCTTT. Translated: CASSIQIRDTEAFF.

The V gene is TRBV12-3 or TRBV12-4, the J gene TRBJ2-7; weak D call: TRBD1 (6 bases). V gave up 1 base and J gave up 9 bases, with 25 bases separating them. The CDR3 extends over 17 amino acids. CDR3 nucleotides: TGTGCCAGCAGTTTAGGGGGTAAGGGGGTCGGCTTTAAACGGCAGTACTTC. This gives the protein CASSLGGKGVGFKRQYF.

Note on this clone: A read error may account for a junction end that differs from germline. V and J are TRBV7-3 and TRBJ2-3; a weak D match, TRBD2 (6 bases). The CDR3 is 15 residues long. The V gene's germline CDR1 is SGHTA and CDR2 FQGTGA. The CDR3 loop is CASSSVGGVTDTRYF. CDR3 bases: TGTGCCAGCAGCTCTGTCGGGGGAGTCACAGATACGCGGTATTTT.